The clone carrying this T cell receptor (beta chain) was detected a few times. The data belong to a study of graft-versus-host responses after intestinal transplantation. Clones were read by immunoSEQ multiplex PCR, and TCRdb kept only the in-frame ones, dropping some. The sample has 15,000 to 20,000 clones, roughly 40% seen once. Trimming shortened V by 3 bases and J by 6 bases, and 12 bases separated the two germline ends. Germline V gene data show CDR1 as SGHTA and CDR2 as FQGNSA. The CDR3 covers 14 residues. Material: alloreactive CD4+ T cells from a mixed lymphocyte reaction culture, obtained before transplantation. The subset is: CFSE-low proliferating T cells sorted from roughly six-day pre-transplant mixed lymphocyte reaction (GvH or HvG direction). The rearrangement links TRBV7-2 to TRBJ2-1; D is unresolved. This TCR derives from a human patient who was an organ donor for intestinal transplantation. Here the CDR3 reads CASSFPSTRNEQFF. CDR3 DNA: TGTGCCAGCAGCTTCCCCTCCACCCGCAATGAGCAGTTCTTC.